This paragraph reports one TCR beta chain. The antigen remains unidentified. This specimen belongs to a study of T cell responses to AZD1222 COVID-19 vaccine. Background on the study: Doses given second, at about 4 or about 12 weeks, were pooled.

J gave up 2 bases and V 4 bases, and 2 bases lay outside the gene matches. Germline loops: CDR1 MNHEY, CDR2 SVGEGT. The CDR3 spans 14 residues. TCRdb keeps only in-frame clones here, not all; method: immunoSEQ multiplex PCR. The top ten clones hold under 10% of a sample with about 92,000 clones, roughly nine tenths of them seen once. Overall study results and limits: No day 14 peak samples; only post-peak repertoires were characterized.

The chain uses TRBV6-2 or TRBV6-3 and TRBJ2-7; 10 nucleotides agree with TRBD2. The starting material was peripheral blood, obtained on day 0 of AZD1222 vaccination. This sequence originates from an adult in good health. CDR3 nucleotide sequence: TGTGCCAGCAGTTTGACTAGCGGGCCCTACGAGCAGTACTTC. Translating it yields CASSLTSGPYEQYF.